This TCR beta chain was sequenced in a study of blood T cell repertoires in COVID-19. On the study more broadly: Samples representing acute and convalescent COVID-19 were sourced from the United States, Italy and Spain.

The recovered donors of Cohort 3 showed two negative PCRs, clearance, or symptom resolution. The V end lost 7 bases, the J end lost 5 bases, and 17 bases lay between the germline ends. CDR1 is MNHEY and CDR2 is SVGAGI in the germline V gene. The CDR3 is made up of 14 amino acids. The protocol was immunoSEQ multiplex PCR, while the TCRdb copy is restricted to in-frame clones and leaves out a portion. The sample carries 150,000 to 200,000 clones, 70% to 90% recorded once. V usage is TRBV6-5 and J usage is TRBJ1-1, with D tentatively TRBD1 (5 bases). The receptor was isolated from a woman aged 18-30 years who had recovered from COVID-19. Sequenced input: PBMCs or T cells enriched from blood (not recorded which). CDR3 sequence reads: CASIMQGRKTEAFF. CDR3 sequence (DNA): TGTGCCAGCATCATGCAGGGTCGCAAGACTGAAGCTTTCTTT.